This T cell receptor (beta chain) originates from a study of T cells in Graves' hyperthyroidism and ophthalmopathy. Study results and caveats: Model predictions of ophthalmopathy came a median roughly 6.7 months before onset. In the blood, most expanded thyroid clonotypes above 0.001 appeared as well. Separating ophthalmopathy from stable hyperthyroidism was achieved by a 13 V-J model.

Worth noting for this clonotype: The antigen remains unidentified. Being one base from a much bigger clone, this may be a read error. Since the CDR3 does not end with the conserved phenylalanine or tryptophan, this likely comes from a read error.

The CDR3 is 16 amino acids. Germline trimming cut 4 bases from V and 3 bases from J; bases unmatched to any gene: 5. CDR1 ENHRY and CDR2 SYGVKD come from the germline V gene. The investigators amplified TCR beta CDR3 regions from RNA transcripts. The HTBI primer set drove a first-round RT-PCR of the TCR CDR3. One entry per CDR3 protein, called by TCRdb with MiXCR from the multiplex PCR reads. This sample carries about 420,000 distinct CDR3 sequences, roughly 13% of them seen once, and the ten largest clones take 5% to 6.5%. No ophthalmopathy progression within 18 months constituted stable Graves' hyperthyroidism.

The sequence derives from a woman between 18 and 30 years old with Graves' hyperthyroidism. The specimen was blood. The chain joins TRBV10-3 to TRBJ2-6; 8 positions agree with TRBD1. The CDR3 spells CAISAQGDGGANVLTL. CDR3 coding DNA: TGTGCCATCAGTGCACAGGGGGACGGTGGGGCCAACGTCCTGACTCTC.